The clone carrying this T cell receptor beta chain was recorded at least ten times. Its antigen remains unidentified. Trimming took 4 bases from V and 6 from J, leaving 12 bases between them. This CDR3 contains 13 residues. Per the germline V gene, CDR1 is SGHAT and CDR2 is FQNNGV. Time point noted: persistent/refractory GD, antithyroid drugs over 5 years with positive TRAb. From RNA extracted from PBMCs, the TCR library was made. This sample is drawn from a study of regulatory T cells in long-lasting Graves disease. Findings of the study overall: TCR diversity in persistent Graves' patients was below that of newly diagnosed ones.

TCR beta libraries were built with iRepertoire HTBI primers and Arm-PCR of CDR3 regions. Per the authors' pipeline: Identification of gene segments yielded some 60 TRBV and 14 TRBJ across samples. MiXCR, run by TCRdb on the multiplex PCR reads, gives a single entry per CDR3 protein. These V and J calls derive from TCRdb rather than the authors' analysis. The repertoire includes hundreds of thousands of distinct CDR3 sequences, around 32% of them detected once, and about 42% sits in the top ten. This TCR was sampled from a female donor with Graves disease. The material was peripheral blood mononuclear cells (PBMCs), obtained when the disease was refractory, from a patient treated with antithyroid drugs. The chain combines TRBV11-2 with TRBJ2-5; D gene unclear. The CDR3 sequence: CASSSFPSQTQYF. Here the CDR3 DNA reads TGTGCCAGCAGCTCCTTTCCCAGCCAGACCCAGTACTTC.